The 28 T cell receptor beta chains below were found in one sample sequenced in a study of CD8 T cells in ankylosing spondylitis. TCRdb ran MiXCR on the 5' RACE reads and lists one entry per CDR3 protein. This table holds 250,000 to 300,000 distinct CDR3 sequences, 20% found once. The sample taken for sequencing was blood, either unsorted or a sorted T cell fraction (not recorded which). The receptors were sampled from a male donor with ankylosing spondylitis or in good health (not recorded which).

The chain joins TRBV20-1 to TRBJ2-3; 16 bases agree with TRBD2. This CDR3 has 14 amino acids. Germline assignment: CDR1 DFQATT and CDR2 SNEGSKA (reference sequence). Germline trimming cut 5 bases from V and 8 bases from J; bases unmatched to any gene: 4. The CDR3 is CSASGTSGGGTQYF. For the CDR3, the DNA is TGCAGTGCTTCCGGGACTAGCGGGGGGGGTACGCAGTATTTT.

This clonotype was seen more than once but under ten times. This rearrangement joins TRBV20-1 to TRBJ2-7, with D unresolved. V lost 6 bases, J lost 3 bases, and 9 bases lay in between. This CDR3 has 11 amino acids. The germline V gene has CDR1 DFQATT and CDR2 SNEGSKA (reference sequence). CDR3 coding DNA: TGCAGTGCGCAGGAGTACTACGAGCAGTACGTC. Translating gives CSAQEYYEQYV.

The V call is TRBV20-1, the J call TRBJ2-5; D is possibly TRBD2 (7 bases). Germline V gene sequence: CDR1 DFQATT, CDR2 SNEGSKA (reference sequence). The CDR3 totals 13 residues. The V end was cut by 6 bases, the J end by 1 base, with 12 bases between. CDR3 nucleotides: TGCAGTGCCCGAGGGGGGGTCCAAGAGACCCAGTACTTC. Translated, it gives CSARGGVQETQYF.

This clonotype was found many times. The chain couples TRBV5-1 to TRBJ1-5, with D hard to call. Trimming stripped 0 bases from V and 3 bases from J, with 10 bases between. The CDR3 covers 15 residues. Germline values: CDR1 SGHRS, CDR2 YFSETQ. The CDR3 here is CASSLDGTPNQPQHF. The CDR3 region has the DNA TGCGCCAGCAGCTTGGACGGAACTCCCAATCAGCCCCAGCATTTT.

The sample holds one count of this clonotype. This chain links TRBV5-1 with TRBJ1-1; tentatively, D is TRBD1 (6 bases). The CDR3 contains 15 residues. CDR1 and CDR2 from the germline V gene are SGHRS and YFSETQ. V lost 5 bases to trimming and J lost 1 base, with 15 bases between them. In DNA form, the CDR3 reads TGCGCCAGCAGGGGGGGAGGGGGAGAGAACACTGAAGCTTTCTTT. Translating it yields CASRGGGGENTEAFF.

There are a few counts of this clonotype. V is TRBV6-4 and J is TRBJ2-7; D is undetermined. Germline lookup yields CDR1 MRHNA and CDR2 SNTAGT. This CDR3 spans 10 amino acids. The CDR3 sequence is CCPGPYEQYV. The CDR3 nucleotides are TGTTGCCCCGGCCCCTACGAGCAGTACGTC.

CDR3 residues: CSARDEAVSTDTQYF. The CDR3 DNA is TGCAGTGCTAGAGACGAGGCAGTAAGCACAGATACGCAGTATTTT. The V and J genes are TRBV20-1 and TRBJ2-3, with D unresolved. V gave up 0 bases and J gave up 0 bases, with 10 bases separating them. CDR1 DFQATT and CDR2 SNEGSKA come from the germline V gene (reference sequence). The CDR3 runs 15 residues.

V and J are TRBV3-1 and TRBJ2-1; D not certain. Per germline, CDR1 LGHDT and CDR2 YNNKEL (reference sequence). Trimming cost V 6 bases and J 1 base, with 16 bases left between them. The CDR3 covers 16 residues. The CDR3 here is CASSQLLGLSYNEQFF. The DNA of the CDR3 is TGTGCCAGCAGTCAGCTATTGGGGTTGTCCTACAATGAGCAGTTCTTC.

This clonotype was observed a handful of times. The J gene is TRBJ1-2, the V gene TRBV20-1, with TRBD1 as a possible D gene (6 bases). V lost 5 bases and J 4 bases, leaving 20 bases between the germline ends. This CDR3 has 15 amino acids. Germline assignment: CDR1 DFQATT and CDR2 SNEGSKA (reference sequence). The CDR3 DNA reads as TGCAGTGCTCCTGGGCCTCAGGGGAGGAGCTATGGCTACACCTTC. This encodes CSAPGPQGRSYGYTF.

In this sample, this clonotype turned up a few times. This rearrangement joins TRBV10-3 to TRBJ2-5; 9 bases line up with TRBD1. The germline V gene has CDR1 ENHRY and CDR2 SYGVKD. Unmatched junction bases numbered 4, after V lost 3 bases and J lost 5 bases. The CDR3 is 14 residues long. The CDR3 sequence is CAISDGQGWETQYF. The CDR3 DNA sequence: TGTGCCATCAGTGATGGACAGGGGTGGGAGACCCAGTACTTC.

This clonotype turned up a few times. This chain connects TRBV6-5 to TRBJ1-2; no definite D call. The CDR3 loop spans 14 amino acids. The germline V gene encodes CDR1 MNHEY and CDR2 SVGAGI. V shed 0 bases and J shed 2 bases, with 7 bases lying between them. CDR3 loop: CASSYSTTNYGYTF. The CDR3 DNA sequence: TGTGCCAGCAGTTACTCGACCACGAACTATGGCTACACCTTC.

This chain links TRBV5-1 with TRBJ2-1, with 10 bases aligning to TRBD2. The V gene end was trimmed by 3 bases and the J gene end by 5 bases; junction bases not matched to a gene: 11. CDR1 is SGHRS, CDR2 YFSETQ, per germline. The CDR3 extends over 17 amino acids. The CDR3 bases are TGCGCCAGCAGCTCCCTAATACTAGCGGGGTCTGACAATGAGCAGTTCTTC. It yields the protein CASSSLILAGSDNEQFF.

This rearrangement joins TRBV27 to TRBJ2-7; 7 bases map to TRBD1. The CDR3 runs 15 residues. The J segment lost 5 bases and the V segment lost 5 bases, leaving 12 bases of the junction unmatched. Germline V lookup: CDR1 MNHEY, CDR2 SMNVEV (reference sequence). CDR3 sequence (DNA): TGTGCCAGCAGTCCAACCGGGACAGCTCGGGACGAGCAGTACGTC. Translating it yields CASSPTGTARDEQYV.

This clonotype was detected only a few times. CDR3 loop: CASSDPDSHYEQYV. CDR3 DNA sequence: TGCGCCAGCAGTGACCCGGACAGCCACTACGAGCAGTACGTC. The chain couples TRBV10-1 to TRBJ2-7, with a weak D call TRBD1 (6 bases). The CDR3 extends over 14 amino acids. Germline assignment: CDR1 WNHNN and CDR2 SYGVQD (reference sequence). The V and J ends lost 3 bases and 3 bases respectively, with 12 bases between them.

This sequence joins TRBV12-3 or TRBV12-4 and TRBJ1-2; D is ambiguous. Trimming pared 0 bases from V and 6 bases from J, leaving 11 bases between. The CDR3 covers 14 residues. Written as DNA, the CDR3 is TGTGCCAGCAGTTTAGCGCAAGGGCGGCATGGCTACACCTTC. Its protein is CASSLAQGRHGYTF.

This sequence joins TRBV12-3 or TRBV12-4 and TRBJ2-1; maybe TRBD2 (6 bases). V lost 5 bases to trimming and J lost 8 bases, with 7 bases between them. The CDR3 spans 11 residues. The DNA for the CDR3 is TGTGCCAGCAGTCGGAGGGATGAGCAGTTCTTC. Its protein is CASSRRDEQFF.

This chain links TRBV15 with TRBJ2-5; 8 bases fit TRBD2. Trimming cost V 9 bases and J 5 bases; bases outside gene matches: 17. The CDR3 spans 16 residues. Germline CDR1 LNHNV, CDR2 YYDKDF (reference sequence). CDR3 residues: CATSSVWREAQETQYF. The CDR3 DNA reads as TGTGCCACTTCCTCAGTCTGGCGGGAGGCGCAGGAGACCCAGTACTTC.

This clonotype was seen repeatedly, ten times or more. V gene TRBV20-1 combines with J gene TRBJ2-3, with TRBD2 identical over 9 bases. The J segment lost 7 bases and the V segment lost 0 bases, leaving 8 bases of the junction unmatched. The germline V gene encodes CDR1 DFQATT and CDR2 SNEGSKA (reference sequence). This CDR3 contains 15 residues. Here the CDR3 DNA reads TGCAGTGCTAGAGATGGAACTAGCGGGCGGAATACGCAGTATTTT. Its translation is CSARDGTSGRNTQYF.

The count of this clonotype is one. The chain links TRBV7-3 to TRBJ1-6; no reliable D call. Trimming left V 0 bases short and J 5 bases short, with 8 bases between. Germline loops: CDR1 SGHTA, CDR2 FQGTGA. The CDR3 is made up of 15 amino acids. CDR3 protein: CASSLTGGNNSPLHF. In DNA, the CDR3 is TGTGCCAGCAGCTTAACCGGCGGTAATAATTCACCCCTCCACTTT.

About this clonotype itself: A much larger clone lies one base from this, so it may be a read error. The J gene is TRBJ2-2, the V gene TRBV7-8; D is perhaps TRBD2 (6 bases). Germline loops: CDR1 SGHVS, CDR2 FQNEAQ. Trimming removed 3 bases from V and 4 bases from J, with 12 bases in between. The CDR3 runs 15 residues. The CDR3 DNA follows: TGTGCCAGCAGCTTGGGGGGTTTGGGCACCGGGGAGCTGTTTTTT. Residues: CASSLGGLGTGELFF.

The V gene is TRBV27, the J gene TRBJ2-3; D possibly uses TRBD1 or TRBD2 (6 bases each). The germline V gene encodes CDR1 MNHEY and CDR2 SMNVEV (reference sequence). The CDR3 spans 18 residues. The V end lost 0 bases, the J end lost 2 bases, and 18 bases lay between the germline ends. Written as DNA, the CDR3 is TGTGCCAGCAGTTTATCGCGACTAGGGGGGAATTTCACAGATACGCAGTATTTT. Translating it yields CASSLSRLGGNFTDTQYF.

This clonotype showed up many times. This chain uses TRBV20-1 with TRBJ2-2; D is perhaps TRBD1 (6 bases). This CDR3 has 14 residues. CDR1 is DFQATT and CDR2 is SNEGSKA in the germline V gene (reference sequence). With 2 bases removed from V and 1 base from J, the gap between germline ends came to 8 bases. The CDR3 sequence: CSARSRGNTGELFF. The CDR3 DNA is TGCAGTGCTAGATCCAGGGGGAACACCGGGGAGCTGTTTTTT.

CDR3 region: CASSFLEQAGNTIYF. The CDR3 DNA follows: TGTGCCAGCAGCTTCCTGGAACAGGCGGGAAACACCATATATTTT. The chain uses TRBV5-5 and TRBJ1-3; weak D call: TRBD1 (5 bases). The germline gives CDR1 SGHKS, CDR2 YYEKEE (reference sequence). Trimming stripped 2 bases from V and 4 bases from J, with 13 bases between. CDR3 length: 15 residues.

This clonotype showed up just a few times. The rearrangement joins TRBV5-1 to TRBJ2-3; D ambiguous. The CDR3 extends over 13 amino acids. The V gene lost 4 bases and the J gene lost 8 bases, with 14 bases spanning the gap. In germline, CDR1 is SGHRS, CDR2 YFSETQ. The CDR3 bases are TGCGCCAGCAGCCTATTAGCCGATGGTACGCAGTATTTT. Its protein product is CASSLLADGTQYF. The full variable domain, with the rest looked up from reference TRBV5-1 and TRBJ2-3, is KAGVTQTPRYLIKTRGQQVTLSCSPISGHRSVSWYQQTPGQGLQFLFEYFSETQRNKGNFPGRFSGRQFSNSRSEMNVSTLELGDSALYLCASSLLADGTQYFGPGTRLTVL.

In regard to this clonotype: Being one base from a much bigger clone, this may be a read error. The V and J genes are TRBV4-1 and TRBJ2-1; 13 bases align to TRBD2. CDR3 length: 16 amino acids. The V and J ends lost 1 base and 8 bases, in that order; junction bases with no gene match: 5. CDR1 MGHRA and CDR2 YSYEKL come from the germline V gene. The CDR3: CASSQAFGLAGDEQFF. For the CDR3, the DNA is TGCGCCAGCAGCCAAGCGTTCGGACTAGCGGGAGATGAGCAGTTCTTC.

V is TRBV4-2 and J is TRBJ2-2; the match to TRBD1 covers 8 bases. The trim removed 0 bases at V and 6 bases at J, leaving 3 bases unmatched. CDR1 is LGHNA and CDR2 is YNFKEQ in the germline V gene. This CDR3 contains 15 residues. The CDR3 is CASSQEGTGPGELFF. CDR3 nucleotide sequence: TGTGCCAGCAGCCAAGAAGGGACAGGACCCGGGGAGCTGTTTTTT.

This clonotype has at least ten counts. The chain uses TRBV29-1 and TRBJ1-1; the D is unclear. Germline V gene sequence: CDR1 SQVTM, CDR2 ANQGSEA. V was pared by 4 bases and J by 1 base, with 16 bases between. This CDR3 is built from 15 residues. The CDR3 loop is CSVVTLLGRNTEAFF. The CDR3 DNA reads TGCAGCGTTGTCACCCTCTTAGGCAGGAACACTGAAGCTTTCTTT.

This clonotype was found a few times. CDR3 sequence: CASSQVKGDTEAFF. The CDR3, as DNA: TGTGCCAGCAGCCAGGTAAAGGGGGACACTGAAGCTTTCTTT. The V gene is TRBV28, the J gene TRBJ1-1, with D perhaps matching TRBD1 (6 bases). This CDR3 is 14 amino acids long. V dropped 6 bases and J dropped 3 bases, with 14 bases sitting between them. Germline V gene lookup returns CDR1 MDHEN and CDR2 SYDVKM.